This TCR beta chain is from a study of neoadjuvant anti-PD-1 for oral cavity cancer. On the study more broadly: Patients without progression got a fourth dose around day 43.

Concerning this clone itself: What it binds is unknown.

Germline assignment: CDR1 MNHNS and CDR2 SASEGT. With 2 bases removed from V and 1 base from J, the gap between germline ends came to 11 bases. The length of the CDR3 is 15 residues. Clones were read by immunoSEQ multiplex PCR, and TCRdb kept only the in-frame ones, dropping some. Among about 10,000 clones, roughly two thirds were seen once, and the ten largest hold 4% to 5.5%. Points from the study as a whole: TCR analyses covered only a few patients per response group.

Time point given: after neoadjuvant nivolumab, at surgical resection. Patients had HPV-negative, locally advanced oral cavity squamous cell carcinoma. Sample: PBMCs, taken after nivolumab (anti-PD-1) treatment. The rearrangement links TRBV6-1 to TRBJ1-1, with no clear D. The receptor was derived from a person aged 40-85 years with oral cavity squamous cell carcinoma. This CDR3 reads CASSETATSNTEAFF. CDR3 nucleotides: TGTGCCAGCAGTGAAACGGCGACATCGAACACTGAAGCTTTCTTT.